A selection of T cell receptor beta chains follows, all from one sample in a study of Graves' ophthalmopathy and Graves' hyperthyroidism. MiXCR was run by TCRdb on the multiplex PCR reads, yielding one entry per CDR3 protein. The sample yields about 740,000 distinct CDR3 sequences, approximately 40% seen once. The sequenced sample was peripheral blood. These receptor sequences come from an adult man with Graves' ophthalmopathy. The CDR3 runs from the conserved cysteine through the conserved F or W. The D gene is left open where the match is weak. Clone size is stated in some rows and not others, as once, few, many or a class when expanded.

-	-	TRBV2	TRBJ1-2	TGTGCCAGCGTGGGAGAAGTGGGAAACTATGGCTACACCTTC	CASVGEVGNYGYTF
-	-	TRBV10-3	TRBJ1-1	TGTGCCATCAGTGACAGGGGCGGGCGAAACACTGAAGCTTTCTTT	CAISDRGGRNTEAFF
many	-	TRBV19	TRBJ2-6	TGTGCCAGTAGTACCAAGACGGGATCTGGGGCCAACGTCCTGACTTTC	CASSTKTGSGANVLTF
many	-	TRBV29-1	TRBJ2-2	TGCAGCGTTGCGACGAACACCGGGGAGCTGTTTTTT	CSVATNTGELFF
-	TRBD1	TRBV25-1	TRBJ1-2	TGTGCCAGCAGTGAACGGACAGGCTCGGGCTACACCTTC	CASSERTGSGYTF
few	-	TRBV7-2	TRBJ2-5	TGTGCCAGCAGCTTAGCCCGGGCCCGAGAGACCCAGTACTTC	CASSLARARETQYF
-	TRBD1	TRBV19	TRBJ1-2	TGTGCCAGCTCACCGATGACAGGGCTGGAGTATGGCTACACCTTC	CASSPMTGLEYGYTF
-	-	TRBV25-1	TRBJ1-2	TGTGCCAGCGCCGGAAATAACTATGGCTACATCTTC	CASAGNNYGYIF
few	TRBD2	TRBV20-1	TRBJ2-7	TGCAGTGCCATCAAAGCGGGGGAAATCTACGAGCAGTACTTC	CSAIKAGEIYEQYF
many	-	TRBV5-1	TRBJ2-6	TGCGCCAGCAGCTTGGGAGTTGTCTCTGGGGCCAACGTCCTGACTTTC	CASSLGVVSGANVLTF
many	-	TRBV10-3	TRBJ1-2	TGTGCCATCAGTGAGCAAGCCCCGGGCAGGTGGGGCTACACCTTC	CAISEQAPGRWGYTF
-	-	TRBV15	TRBJ1-2	TGTGCCGCCAGCAGACACGACAGGAACTATGGCTACACCTTC	CAASRHDRNYGYTF
few	-	TRBV25-1	TRBJ2-2	TGTGCCAGCAGTGAAAAAGGGGAGCTGTTTTTT	CASSEKGELFF
-	-	TRBV10-3	TRBJ1-2	TGTGCCAGCAGTTACTCAGGGAATGGCTACACCTTC	CASSYSGNGYTF
-	TRBD1	TRBV7-9	TRBJ2-2	TGTGCCAGCAGCTTGGCCTTGACAGGGGCGAACGGGGAGCTGTTTTTT	CASSLALTGANGELFF
many	-	TRBV20-1	TRBJ1-3	TGCAGTGCTAGAGCCCGAGGGGGGTCCATATATTTT	CSARARGGSIYF
-	-	TRBV6-5	TRBJ1-2	TGTGCCAGCAGTCTACAGGGTCCCTATGGCTACACCTTC	CASSLQGPYGYTF
-	-	TRBV10-2	TRBJ1-5	TGCGCCAGCAGTGAGTTAGGCTTCAATCAGCCCCAGCATTTT	CASSELGFNQPQHF
once	-	TRBV10-3	TRBJ1-1	TGTGCCATCAGTGAGGATCCTCAGCTTAACACTGAAGCTTTCTTT	CAISEDPQLNTEAFF
-	-	TRBV19	TRBJ1-1	TGTGCCAGTAGTTATCTGGGAAACTTCATGAACACTGAAGCTTTCTTT	CASSYLGNFMNTEAFF
-	-	TRBV6-2/TRBV6-3	TRBJ2-7	TGTGCCAGCAGCTACGAGAGCGGGACAGGCGTGGATCGGCGTCACTACGAGCAGTACTTC	CASSYESGTGVDRRHYEQYF
many	-	TRBV9	TRBJ2-5	TGTGCCAGCAGCAAAAGGGAAGAGACCCAGTACTTC	CASSKREETQYF
many	-	TRBV7-9	TRBJ2-7	TGTGCCAGCAGCTTCATCGGGGGCGAGCAGTACTTC	CASSFIGGEQYF
-	-	TRBV7-9	TRBJ2-2	TGTGCCAGCAGCGCGGGACTACAGGGTGGCGGGGAGCTGTTTTTT	CASSAGLQGGGELFF
many	-	TRBV7-9	TRBJ1-1	TGTGCCAGCAGCCCCTCGAGCCTAAACACTGAAGCTTTCTTT	CASSPSSLNTEAFF
few	TRBD1	TRBV12-3/TRBV12-4	TRBJ2-5	TGTGCCAGCAGCTCCACAGGGGGCCCAGAGACCCAGTACTTC	CASSSTGGPETQYF
-	TRBD1	TRBV2	TRBJ1-5	TGTGCCAGCAGGAACGGACAGGGAGGGAGCAATCAGCCCCAGCATTTT	CASRNGQGGSNQPQHF
-	TRBD1	TRBV25-1	TRBJ1-6	TGTGCCAGTAGTACGGGACAGGGAAGATATTCACCCCTCCACTTT	CASSTGQGRYSPLHF
-	-	TRBV10-3	TRBJ2-2	TGTGCCATCAGTGAGTCGGGGGGGCCGAACACCGGGGAGCTGTCTTGG	CAISESGGPNTGELSW
-	-	TRBV11-3	TRBJ1-1	TGTGCCAGCAGCTCGCAACCGCACAGACCAGTGAACACTGAAGCTTTCTTT	CASSSQPHRPVNTEAFF
-	-	TRBV2	TRBJ2-1	TGTGCCTCAAAGGGCTATGAGCAGTTCTTC	CASKGYEQFF
-	-	TRBV7-9	TRBJ1-6	TGTGCCAGCAGCTTGGAAGGGGGGAGTAATTCACCCCTCCACTTT	CASSLEGGSNSPLHF
few	-	TRBV4-2	TRBJ1-1	TGTGCCAGCAGCCAAGTCGGTATGGTGGCGCGGGGGGAAAAAGCTTTCTTT	CASSQVGMVARGEKAFF
many	TRBD2	TRBV5-4	TRBJ2-7	TGTGCCAGCAGCTTGGGAGTAGCGGGAGGCTACGAGCAGTACTTC	CASSLGVAGGYEQYF
-	-	TRBV25-1	TRBJ2-2	TGTGCCAGCAGTGCTAGAGATGACCTAGCTGGGGAGCTGTTTTTT	CASSARDDLAGELFF
many	-	TRBV7-9	TRBJ1-1	TGTGCCAGCAGCCAAGTCATCTACACTGAAGCTTTCTTT	CASSQVIYTEAFF
many	-	TRBV20-1	TRBJ2-5	TGCAGTGCTAGAGAGTCGCGAGGGGAGACCCAGTACTTC	CSARESRGETQYF
-	-	TRBV29-1	TRBJ2-7	TGCAGCGCAGCGGGGACACCAGCTTCCTACGAGCAGTACTTC	CSAAGTPASYEQYF
many	-	TRBV6-4	TRBJ1-6	TGTGCCAGCAGTGCTTCAGGGGACGTGACACCCCTCCACTTT	CASSASGDVTPLHF
-	-	TRBV10-3	TRBJ2-5	TGTGGGGGGAAAGAGACCCAGTACTTC	CGGKETQYF
-	-	TRBV5-5	TRBJ2-5	TGTGCCAGCAGCTTGGTGGGGGGAGCAATGAACCAAGAGACCCAGTACTTC	CASSLVGGAMNQETQYF
few	-	TRBV9	TRBJ1-3	TGTGCCAGCAGCCCTCCCTCAGCTGGAAACACCATATATTTT	CASSPPSAGNTIYF
-	-	TRBV25-1	TRBJ1-1	TGTGCCAGCAGTGAAGTCAGTGTGGGGACGGTGACTGAAGCTTTCTTT	CASSEVSVGTVTEAFF
-	-	TRBV20-1	TRBJ1-5	TGCAGTGCTAGTTTTGGGCAGTCAAGGGTAACTCAGCCCCAGCATTTT	CSASFGQSRVTQPQHF
-	TRBD1	TRBV7-2	TRBJ1-6	TGTGCCAGCAGCGAAACAGGGGTCCGCAATCAGCCCCTCCACTTT	CASSETGVRNQPLHF
-	TRBD1	TRBV25-1	TRBJ2-2	TGTGCCAGCAGCTTAACCCGAGACAGGGCGTCCACCGGGGAGCTGTTTTTT	CASSLTRDRASTGELFF
many	-	TRBV7-9	TRBJ2-2	TGTGCCAGCAGCTTACAACCGCTTGGGTACGCGAACACCGGGGAGCTGTTTTTT	CASSLQPLGYANTGELFF